The sequence of this T cell receptor beta chain was determined in a study of blood T cell repertoires in COVID-19. Across the whole study: Material from acute and convalescent COVID-19 was sourced from the United States, Italy and Spain.

The V segment lost 7 bases and the J segment 4 bases; nucleotides outside the gene matches: 4. The germline CDR1 and CDR2 sequences are MRHNA and SNTAGT. CDR3 size: 13 residues. Assay used: immunoSEQ multiplex PCR; TCRdb lists only in-frame clones, some missing. The table lists 200,000 to 300,000 clones, 85% to 90% of them singletons. This chain joins TRBV6-4 and TRBJ1-2; 9 bases line up with TRBD1. The sequence derives from a middle-aged man who had been exposed to COVID-19. Sequencing was carried out using PBMCs or T cells enriched from blood (not recorded which). Here the CDR3 DNA reads TGTGCCAGCAAGCGACAGGGGGGCTATGGCTACACCTTC. As protein: CASKRQGGYGYTF.